This T cell receptor (beta chain) was captured in a study of blood T cell repertoires in COVID-19 (dated by TCRdb to about 2020). Concerning the study at large: The collaborator samples originated in the United States, Italy and Spain and spanned the acute and convalescent phases of COVID-19. The material from the prospective study consisted of cDNA or gDNA derived from T cells, B-cell-depleted T cells, or PBMCs. Subjects who had been exposed to COVID-19, were actively infected with it, or had recovered from it provided the deeply sampled blood TCRbeta repertoires that made up the dataset. The repertoires were made available in a free public database intended to serve as a resource for research on the immune response to SARS-CoV-2. Samples came from the ongoing ImmuneRACE study (first 160 participants) plus 1,254 subjects from 6 global collaborators. Nearly every sample came with metadata listing a de-identified subject ID, COVID-19 status, age in years and sex. Where HLA class I and class II types were available, the types were taken from metadata supplied by the sample provider, not from assay-based typing.

Broader findings and caveats from the paper: The quantity of clinical and demographic metadata differed by source and by participant and was supplied without curation.

About this clone itself: This receptor's antigen is unknown. The junction does not match germline at one end; this may be a read error. Distinct nucleotide sequences in the sample also encode this CDR3.

The collaborating institutions used their own protocols to collect whole blood in K2EDTA tubes. Collaborator samples were shipped for TCRbeta analysis as frozen whole blood, isolated PBMCs, or DNA extracted from either sample type. The germline V gene (reference sequence) supplies CDR1 LNHDA and CDR2 SQIVND. Taken from cysteine to phenylalanine, the CDR3 has 15 residues. The sequence is cut down to CDR3 DNA, 45 bases in frame from base 1. TCRbeta CDR3 regions were amplified from genomic DNA by means of the immunoSEQ Assay, a bias-controlled multiplex PCR. The paper's processing steps were these. Nucleated cell counts per sample were estimated from amplification of reference gene primers within the assay. To quantify the absolute abundance of each unique TCRbeta CDR3 rearrangement, sequence reads were collapsed and filtered. For each sample, productive Simpson clonality was calculated by taking the square root of Simpson's diversity index across productive rearrangements. Held by TCRdb, this immuneACCESS table contains in-frame sequences only and omits some clones. Under half of the omission traces to an unresolved V gene where checked; the cause of the rest is unknown. The V and J calls and clone size were taken over from that table, and D and trimming were inferred from the DNA. The sample records 120,000 to 150,000 clones, about four fifths of which are singletons. The ten largest make up approximately 14% of the sample.

The TCR was taken from a man older than 75 with acute or convalescent COVID-19. The source material was peripheral blood. This chain is built from TRBV19 and TRBJ2-6, with TRBD1 perhaps the D gene, on 6 matching bases. The sequenced DNA is TGTGCCAGTAGTCCTACAGGGCCTGGGGCCAACGTCCTAACTTTC. This sequence encodes CASSPTGPGANVLTF.